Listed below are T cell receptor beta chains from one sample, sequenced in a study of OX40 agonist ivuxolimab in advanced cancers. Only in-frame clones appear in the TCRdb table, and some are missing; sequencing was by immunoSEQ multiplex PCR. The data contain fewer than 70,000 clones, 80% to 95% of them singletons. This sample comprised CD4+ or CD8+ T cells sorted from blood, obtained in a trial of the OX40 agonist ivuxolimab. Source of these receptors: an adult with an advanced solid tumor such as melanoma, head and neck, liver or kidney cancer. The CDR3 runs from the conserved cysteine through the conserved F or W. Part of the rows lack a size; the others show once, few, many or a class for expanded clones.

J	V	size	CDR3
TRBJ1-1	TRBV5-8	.	CASSFKSGTGGLNTEAFF
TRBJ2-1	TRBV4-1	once	CASSQEGLAGGPSGQFF
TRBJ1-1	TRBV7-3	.	CASSPGSMNTEAFF
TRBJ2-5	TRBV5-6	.	CASSERTGPGGETQYF
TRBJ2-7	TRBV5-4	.	CASSDRGSYEQYF
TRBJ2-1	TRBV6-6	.	CASKLAGNEQFF
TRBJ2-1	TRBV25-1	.	CASSESTSAGYNEQFF
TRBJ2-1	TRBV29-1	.	CSVEGGRLENEQFF
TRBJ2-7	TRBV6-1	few	CASSEALWEGSYEQYF
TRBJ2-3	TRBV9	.	CASSRYGGSTDTQYF
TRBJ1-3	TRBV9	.	CASALGQGSGNTIYF
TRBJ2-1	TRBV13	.	CASSSRTSGVRGNEQFF
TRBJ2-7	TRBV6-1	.	CASSDRDRATTSTSYEQYF
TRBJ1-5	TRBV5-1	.	CASSLASRSNQPQHF
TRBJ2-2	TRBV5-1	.	CASTPLEYIAGELFF
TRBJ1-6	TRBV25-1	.	CASSDAGHNSPLHF
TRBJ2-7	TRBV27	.	CASSLFGGGLNYEQYF
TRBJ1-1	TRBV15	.	CATSNPGLTEAFF
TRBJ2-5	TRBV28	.	CASSGEGRETQYF
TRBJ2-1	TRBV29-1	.	CSVWGSSGRAGEQFF
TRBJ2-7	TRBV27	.	CASSLEPSLYEQYF
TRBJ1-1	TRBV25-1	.	CASSDWGPKNTEAFF
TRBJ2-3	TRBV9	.	CASSVLSPGTDTQYF
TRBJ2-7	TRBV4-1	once	CASSQEEVPGYSYEQYF
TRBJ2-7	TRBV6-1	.	CASSEALWVRPPYEQYF
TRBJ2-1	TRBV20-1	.	CSASSYNEQFF
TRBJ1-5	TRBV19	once	CASREIPDRARDQPQHF
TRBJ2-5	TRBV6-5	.	CASSYSGRGETQYF
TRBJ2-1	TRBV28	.	CASSSPSWRANEQFF
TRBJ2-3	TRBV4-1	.	CASSQGRGTITDTQYF
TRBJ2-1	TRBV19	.	CASSIFAGTGPYNEQFF
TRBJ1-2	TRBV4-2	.	CASSQAQGDGYTF
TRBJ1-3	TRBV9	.	CASSPTKDYSGNTIYF
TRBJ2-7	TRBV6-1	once	CASSEPGGRSSYEQYF
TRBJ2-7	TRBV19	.	CASTPTQLSYEQYF
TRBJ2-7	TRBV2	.	CASTPGSYHYEQYF
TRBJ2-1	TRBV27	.	CASSLSGGPYNEQFF
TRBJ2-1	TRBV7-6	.	CASSLGYNEQFF
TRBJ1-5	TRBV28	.	CASSLGQTLKHF